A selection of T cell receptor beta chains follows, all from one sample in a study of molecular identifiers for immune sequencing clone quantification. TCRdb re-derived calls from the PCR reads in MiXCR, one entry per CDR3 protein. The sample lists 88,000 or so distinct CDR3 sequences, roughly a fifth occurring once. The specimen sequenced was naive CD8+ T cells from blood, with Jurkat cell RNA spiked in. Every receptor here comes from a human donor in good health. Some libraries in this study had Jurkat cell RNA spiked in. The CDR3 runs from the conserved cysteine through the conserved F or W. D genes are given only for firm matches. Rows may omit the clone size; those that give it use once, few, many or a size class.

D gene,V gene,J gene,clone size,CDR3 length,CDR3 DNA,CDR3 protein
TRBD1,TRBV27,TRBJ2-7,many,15,TGTGCCAGCAGTCCTGGACAGGGGACAACCTACGAGCAGTACTTC,CASSPGQGTTYEQYF
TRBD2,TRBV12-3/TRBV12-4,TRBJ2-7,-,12,TGTGCCGGCAGTTGGACTAGTACCGAGCAGTACTTC,CAGSWTSTEQYF
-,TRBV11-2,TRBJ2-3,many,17,TGTGCCAGCAGTCCCACCGAGACTCAGACAAACACAGATACGCAGTATTTT,CASSPTETQTNTDTQYF
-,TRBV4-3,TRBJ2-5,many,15,TGCGCCAGCAGCCAAGATCGTCGGGCGGGGGAGACCCAGTACTTC,CASSQDRRAGETQYF
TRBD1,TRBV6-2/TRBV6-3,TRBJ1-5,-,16,TGTGCCGGCAGTACCGGGACAGGGTTTGGCAATCAGCCCCAGCATTTT,CAGSTGTGFGNQPQHF
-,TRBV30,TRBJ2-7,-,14,TGTGCCTGGAGTCTTGTGGGCCTGGGGAACGAGCAGTACTTC,CAWSLVGLGNEQYF
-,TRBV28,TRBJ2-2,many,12,TGTGCCAGCAGTTTCAACACCGGGGAGCTGTTTTTT,CASSFNTGELFF
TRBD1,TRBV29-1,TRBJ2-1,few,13,TGCAGCGTTGACAGGGGGACCTACAATGAGCAGTTCTTC,CSVDRGTYNEQFF
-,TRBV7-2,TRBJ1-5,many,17,TGTGCCAGCAGCTTAGTGAGTTTTGGGGCCTTTAACCAGCCCCAGCATTTT,CASSLVSFGAFNQPQHF
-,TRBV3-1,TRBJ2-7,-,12,TGTGCCAGCAGCCAAGATTTTTACGAGCAGTACTTC,CASSQDFYEQYF
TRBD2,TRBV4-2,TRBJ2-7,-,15,TGTGCCAGCAGCCAAGCTAGCGGAGGGGCCTACGAGCAGTACTTC,CASSQASGGAYEQYF
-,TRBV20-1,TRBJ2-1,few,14,TGCAGTGCCCGATACCGGGACATTACTAATGAGCAGTTCTTC,CSARYRDITNEQFF
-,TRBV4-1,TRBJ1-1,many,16,TGCGCCAGCAGCCAATTTGAAGGGCCGGGCGGCACTGAAGCTTTCTTT,CASSQFEGPGGTEAFF
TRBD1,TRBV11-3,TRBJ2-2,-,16,TGTGCCAGCAGCGGTTCCGGGACAGGGGTAATCGGGGAGCTGTTTTTT,CASSGSGTGVIGELFF
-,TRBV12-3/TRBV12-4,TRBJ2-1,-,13,TGTGCCAGCAGGGGCAGACTAAGGGATGAGCAGTTCTTC,CASRGRLRDEQFF
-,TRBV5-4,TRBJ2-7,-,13,TGTGCCAGCAGCTTGGGATGGAACTACGAGCAGTACTTC,CASSLGWNYEQYF
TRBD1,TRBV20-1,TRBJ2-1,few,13,TGCAGTGCTAGTGACAGGGAGAGTGGTGAGCGGTTCTTC,CSASDRESGERFF
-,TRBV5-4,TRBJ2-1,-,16,TGTGCCAGCAGCTACGACGCGGTAAACTCCTACAATGAGCAGTTCTTC,CASSYDAVNSYNEQFF
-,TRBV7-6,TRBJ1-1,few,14,TGTGCCAGCAGCCTACTGACACAGAACACTGAAGCTTTCTTT,CASSLLTQNTEAFF
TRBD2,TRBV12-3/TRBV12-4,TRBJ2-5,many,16,TGTGCCAGCAGTATTTGGACTAGCGGGAGGCATGAGACCCAGTACTTC,CASSIWTSGRHETQYF
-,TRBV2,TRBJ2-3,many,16,TGTGCCAGCAGTGTTTCGGGGGACCAAAGCACAGATACGCAGTATTTT,CASSVSGDQSTDTQYF
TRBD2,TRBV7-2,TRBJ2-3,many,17,TGTGCCAGCAGCTCCCCTCCTGGACTAGCGGTACCAGATACGCAGTATTTT,CASSSPPGLAVPDTQYF